The sequence of this T cell receptor beta chain was determined in a study of a mutant IDH1 vaccine in newly diagnosed glioma. Whole-study context: The study gave patients eight vaccinations in weeks 1, 3, 5, 7, 11, 15, 19, 23. Patients got their first vaccination 4-6 weeks after radiotherapy alone, or with temozolomide cycles. Study outcomes and limitations: Pseudoprogression appears to have had no connection to changes in top peripheral T cell clonotypes.

This clone was seen just once. Its target is unknown. Profiling relied on immunoSEQ multiplex PCR, and the TCRdb table lists in-frame clones only, not all of them. The sample has about 54,000 clones, more than 75% seen once. V was trimmed by 6 bases and J by 0 bases, leaving 10 bases between them. CDR3 length: 13 residues. Germline values: CDR1 SGHNT, CDR2 YYREEE (reference sequence). The time point: week 23, last vaccination. Alongside topical imiquimod, each dose of vaccine comprised 300 ug of mutant IDH1 20-mer peptide. Astrocytomas that were new, WHO grade 3 or 4, IDH1-mutant and ATRX-lost were present in the donors.

The V gene is TRBV5-4, the J gene TRBJ2-7, with D hard to call. This receptor was obtained from a man between 35 and 55 years old with glioma. Sequenced here: PBMCs, sampled from a glioma patient whose treatment included an IDH1 peptide vaccine. The CDR3 spells CASTPRDSYEQYF. CDR3 DNA: TGTGCCAGCACCCCAAGGGACTCCTACGAGCAGTACTTC. Complete variable domain (other parts from reference TRBV5-4 and TRBJ2-7): ETGVTQSPTHLIKTRGQQVTLRCSSQSGHNTVSWYQQALGQGPQFIFQYYREEENGRGNFPPRFSGLQFPNYSSELNVNALELDDSALYLCASTPRDSYEQYFGPGTRLTVT.